One sample yielded the 18 T cell receptor beta chains listed below, sequenced in a study of CD8+CD57+ T cells in acquired aplastic anemia. CDR3 and TCR beta VDJ profiling relied on genomic DNA as the template. TCRdb ran MiXCR on the reads and lists one entry per CDR3 protein. The sample contains some 180,000 distinct CDR3 sequences, almost 50% of which appear only once. Those patients picked for sequencing had displayed CD8+CD57+ cell expansion on flow cytometry. The source material was sorted CD4+, CD8+, or CD8+CD57+ T cells (not recorded which) from PBMCs. The receptors come from a human donor with aplastic anemia.

V gene TRBV29-1 combines with J gene TRBJ2-3; 9 bases line up with TRBD1. V was pared by 2 bases and J by 5 bases, with 5 bases of the junction left unmatched. CDR3 size: 14 residues. Germline CDR1 SQVTM, CDR2 ANQGSEA. Here the CDR3 reads CSVEIQGAGDTQYF. CDR3 DNA: TGCAGCGTTGAAATACAGGGGGCAGGAGATACGCAGTATTTT.

The chain uses TRBV25-1 and TRBJ1-5, with D possibly matching TRBD1 (5 bases). V was clipped by 6 bases and J by 0 bases, with 18 bases between them. CDR3 length: 17 residues. Germline CDR1 is MGHDK and CDR2 is SYGVNS. Here the CDR3 DNA reads TGTGCCAGCAGCCCGGGCCAGGGACCGTATAGCAATCAGCCCCAGCATTTT. As protein: CASSPGQGPYSNQPQHF.

Many counts were recorded for this clonotype. The chain joins TRBV19 to TRBJ2-3; 9 bases match TRBD2. V dropped 7 bases and J dropped 0; count of bases not matched to a gene: 5. CDR3 length: 15 amino acids. Germline V CDR1 and CDR2: LNHDA, SQIVND (reference sequence). CDR3 sequence reads: CASTQTSGSTDTQYF. In DNA form, the CDR3 reads TGTGCCAGTACGCAGACTAGCGGAAGCACAGATACGCAGTATTTT.

The CDR3 region is CSATSGGYNEQFF. The CDR3 DNA is TGCAGTGCTACTAGCGGAGGTTACAATGAGCAGTTCTTC. V is TRBV20-1 and J is TRBJ2-1; 7 positions agree with TRBD2. The CDR3 extends over 13 amino acids. Germline CDR1 and CDR2: DFQATT and SNEGSKA (reference sequence). V was clipped by 4 bases and J by 4 bases; unmatched bases: 4.

J is TRBJ1-6 and V is TRBV3-1; possible D gene TRBD1, 6 bases. Trimming shortened V by 4 bases and J by 11 bases, and 12 bases separated the two germline ends. CDR1 LGHDT and CDR2 YNNKEL come from the germline V gene (reference sequence). CDR3 length: 13 amino acids. The CDR3 is CASSPRGGTPLHF. The CDR3 DNA is TGTGCCAGCAGCCCCAGGGGAGGTACACCCCTCCACTTT.

This clonotype was recorded once. Given the absence of the conserved phenylalanine or tryptophan at the CDR3 end, a read error is likely. This chain links TRBV7-3 with TRBJ2-7, with D perhaps TRBD1 (7 bases). The germline gives CDR1 SGHTA, CDR2 FQGTGA. V was clipped by 2 bases and J by 7 bases, with 12 bases between them. CDR3 length: 13 amino acids. The CDR3 nucleotides are TGTGCCAGCAGCTTATTGACAGGGAGGGAGCAGTACCTC. The encoded protein is CASSLLTGREQYL.

This clonotype was seen ten or more times. No conserved phenylalanine or tryptophan ends this CDR3, so it is likely a read error. J is TRBJ1-2 and V is TRBV5-1; D ambiguous. Trimming left V 4 bases short and J 0 bases short, with 7 bases between. The germline CDR1 and CDR2 sequences are SGHRS and YFSETQ. The CDR3 is 13 residues long. CDR3 residues: CASSEGTNYGYTS. The CDR3 DNA reads as TGCGCCAGCAGCGAGGGAACTAACTATGGCTACACCTCC.

This clonotype appeared many times. The chain employs TRBV19 and TRBJ1-3; D is possibly TRBD1 (5 bases). In germline, CDR1 is LNHDA, CDR2 SQIVND (reference sequence). Trimming removed 8 bases at V and 2 bases at J, with 13 bases between. CDR3 length equals 14 residues. CDR3 sequence reads: CASSQGVAGNTIYF. DNA for the CDR3: TGTGCCAGTTCTCAGGGTGTTGCTGGAAACACCATATATTTT.

This clonotype was observed a handful of times. This chain links TRBV24-1 with TRBJ2-1, with a weak D call TRBD1 (5 bases). Germline CDR1 and CDR2: KGHDR and SFDVKD. The CDR3 runs 16 residues. The V gene lost 5 bases and the J gene lost 4 bases, with 17 bases spanning the gap. CDR3 nucleotide sequence: TGTGCCACCAGTGCAACAAGGGGCAGTTTATACAATGAGCAGTTCTTC. Amino acids: CATSATRGSLYNEQFF.

This sequence joins TRBV10-3 and TRBJ2-5; 8 nucleotides match TRBD2. CDR1 and CDR2 (germline): ENHRY, SYGVKD. The J segment lost 5 bases and the V segment lost 4 bases, leaving 12 bases of the junction unmatched. This CDR3 is built from 16 residues. The CDR3 nucleotides read TGTGCCATCAGTGGGAGCGGGAGTTTATTAAAGGAGACCCAGTACTTC. The encoded protein is CAISGSGSLLKETQYF.

This clonotype was observed at least ten times. The J gene is TRBJ1-1, the V gene TRBV6-1; 7 bases match TRBD1. This CDR3 has 15 amino acids. Trimming cost V 7 bases and J 2 bases; bases outside gene matches: 10. Germline V gives CDR1 MNHNS, CDR2 SASEGT. CDR3 sequence: CASIKRGRVNTEAFF. Written as DNA, the CDR3 is TGTGCCAGCATTAAAAGGGGGCGGGTAAACACTGAAGCTTTCTTT.

This clonotype came up once. The CDR3 region is CASSLRHSGNTIYF. As DNA, the CDR3 is TGTGCCAGCAGTTTAAGACACTCTGGAAACACCATATATTTT. The chain joins TRBV12-3 or TRBV12-4 to TRBJ1-3; D gene unclear. This CDR3 region has 14 residues. Trimming cost V 2 bases and J 0 bases, with 5 bases left between them.

This chain joins TRBV24-1 and TRBJ2-5; 12 positions match TRBD2. With 4 bases clipped from V and 5 bases from J, the junction kept 4 bases outside the gene matches. The CDR3 is made up of 15 amino acids. Germline CDR1 and CDR2: KGHDR and SFDVKD. This CDR3 is CATSERTSGMETQYF. The CDR3 region has the DNA TGTGCCACCAGTGAACGGACTAGCGGGATGGAGACCCAGTACTTC.

This clonotype showed up many times. V gene TRBV5-4 combines with J gene TRBJ2-1; 8 positions match TRBD1. J lost 4 bases, V lost 6 bases, and 9 bases had no gene match. Germline assignment: CDR1 SGHNT and CDR2 YYREEE (reference sequence). The CDR3 contains 15 residues. The CDR3 nucleotides are TGTGCCAGCACCCCAGACAGGGGCGGGTACAATGAGCAGTTCTTC. This codes for CASTPDRGGYNEQFF. Variable domain in full (rest from reference TRBV5-4 and TRBJ2-1): ETGVTQSPTHLIKTRGQQVTLRCSSQSGHNTVSWYQQALGQGPQFIFQYYREEENGRGNFPPRFSGLQFPNYSSELNVNALELDDSALYLCASTPDRGGYNEQFFGPGTRLTVL.

As for this clonotype: With a much larger clone just one base away, this may be a read error. The CDR3 does not close with the conserved phenylalanine or tryptophan, likely indicating a read error. The V gene is TRBV9, the J gene TRBJ1-1; tentatively, D is TRBD1 (5 bases). Germline-derived CDR1 and CDR2 are SGDLS and YYNGEE. Trimming shortened V by 0 bases and J by 1 base, and 10 bases separated the two germline ends. CDR3 length equals 15 residues. CDR3 protein: CASSVGGVGNTEAFS. The CDR3, as DNA: TGTGCCAGCAGCGTAGGAGGGGTAGGGAACACTGAAGCTTTCTCT.

On this clonotype: Likely a read error: the CDR3 ends without its conserved phenylalanine or tryptophan. This chain uses TRBV7-9 with TRBJ1-2, with D uncertain. Trimming left V 4 bases short and J 4 bases short, with 10 bases between. The CDR3 consists of 13 residues. Germline V gives CDR1 SEHNR, CDR2 FQNEAQ (reference sequence). The DNA of the CDR3 is TGTGCCAGCAGCTCGATGGACCTCTATGGCTACACCTCC. Its protein is CASSSMDLYGYTS.

The chain links TRBV7-3 to TRBJ2-3; D uncertain. This CDR3 comprises 17 residues. V dropped 5 bases and J dropped 2 bases, with 20 bases sitting between them. Germline-derived CDR1 and CDR2 are SGHTA and FQGTGA. CDR3 amino acids: CASSPWVSSDHTDTQYF. The CDR3 region has the DNA TGTGCCAGCAGCCCATGGGTCTCAAGCGACCACACAGATACGCAGTATTTT. Complete variable domain (other parts from reference TRBV7-3 and TRBJ2-3): GAGVSQTPSNKVTEKGKYVELRCDPISGHTALYWYRQSLGQGPEFLIYFQGTGAADDSGLPNDRFFAVRPEGSVSTLKIQRTERGDSAVYLCASSPWVSSDHTDTQYFGPGTRLTVL.

The CDR3 region has the DNA TGTGCCAGCAGTGGGGAACAGGGGAACACCGGGGAGCTGTTTTTT. Translated: CASSGEQGNTGELFF. The gene calls are TRBV25-1 and TRBJ2-2; tentative D call: TRBD1 (6 bases). CDR1 and CDR2 (germline): MGHDK, SYGVNS. Trimming stripped 4 bases from V and 1 base from J, with 10 bases between. This CDR3 is built from 15 residues.